One sample yielded the 21 T cell receptor beta chains listed below, sequenced in a study of cytomegalovirus exposure and HLA in healthy donors. TCRdb keeps only in-frame clones here, not all; method: immunoSEQ multiplex PCR. The sample shows about 260,000 clones, 90% of them seen only once. Sequencing was carried out using PBMCs. These receptors were collected from a woman between 25 and 40 years old in good health and CMV-seronegative.

This clone turned up a few times. The chain recombines TRBV6-5 with TRBJ2-7, with D possibly matching TRBD2 (7 bases). V lost 7 bases, J lost 1 base, and 11 bases lay in between. Germline loops: CDR1 MNHEY, CDR2 SVGAGI. CDR3 length: 13 residues. The CDR3 DNA reads as TGTGCCAGCAAGCGGGACAATTCCTACGAGCAGTACTTC. Protein: CASKRDNSYEQYF.

The J gene is TRBJ2-7, the V gene TRBV6-5; D is undetermined. Germline V gene data show CDR1 as MNHEY and CDR2 as SVGAGI. This CDR3 is 13 amino acids long. V gave up 2 bases and J gave up 5 bases, with 10 bases separating them. The DNA of the CDR3 is TGTGCCAGCAGTTACGGGCAGTCCGACGAGCAGTACTTC. It is translated as CASSYGQSDEQYF.

The rearrangement joins TRBV28 to TRBJ1-1; D not resolved. Trimming stripped 6 bases from V and 0 bases from J, with 14 bases between. Germline V CDR1 and CDR2: MDHEN, SYDVKM. The CDR3 contains 15 residues. In DNA, the CDR3 is TGTGCCAGCAGCCTTATACTGGGGATGAACACTGAAGCTTTCTTT. Translating it yields CASSLILGMNTEAFF.

This clone was counted once. The chain has TRBV5-8 and TRBJ2-7; 8 bases are a match to TRBD1. The CDR3 consists of 15 residues. Germline lookup yields CDR1 SGHTS and CDR2 YDEGEE. The ends lost 3 bases at V and 5 bases at J; junction bases unmatched: 10. DNA of the CDR3: TGTGCCAGCAGCTATGCGCAGGGGGCCCACGACGAGCAGTACTTC. Encoded protein: CASSYAQGAHDEQYF.

V and J are TRBV27 and TRBJ1-5; 8 bases are a match to TRBD1. J lost 1 base, V lost 1 base, and 6 bases had no gene match. This CDR3 is 17 amino acids long. Looked up from germline, CDR1 is MNHEY and CDR2 is SMNVEV (reference sequence). The CDR3, as DNA: TGTGCCAGCAGTTTATTTGGTGGGACAGGAAGCAATCAGCCCCAGCATTTT. It specifies CASSLFGGTGSNQPQHF.

The chain links TRBV18 to TRBJ2-7, with TRBD1 as a possible D gene (6 bases). CDR1 and CDR2 from the germline V gene are KGHSH and LQKENI. The V gene lost 2 bases and the J gene lost 4 bases, with 12 bases spanning the gap. CDR3 size: 14 residues. The CDR3 DNA reads TGTGCCAGCTCACCAGGGGGCCAGTGGTACGAGCAGTACTTC. Translated: CASSPGGQWYEQYF.

The chain has TRBV2 and TRBJ2-3, with D perhaps assigned TRBD1 or TRBD2 (5 bases each). Trimming removed 10 bases at V and 0 bases at J, with 17 bases between. The CDR3 runs 15 residues. Germline loops: CDR1 SNHLY, CDR2 FYNNEI. The CDR3 spells CATNDRGASTDTQYF. The CDR3 coding sequence is TGTGCCACCAACGACAGAGGGGCAAGCACAGATACGCAGTATTTT.

The V call is TRBV5-8, the J call TRBJ1-5; 11 bases map to TRBD1. The length of the CDR3 is 17 residues. Germline CDR1 and CDR2: SGHTS and YDEGEE. V gave up 4 bases and J gave up 0 bases; unmatched junction bases: 6. The CDR3 here is CASSGTGGTNSNQPQHF. CDR3 DNA sequence: TGTGCCAGCAGCGGGACAGGGGGGACAAATAGCAATCAGCCCCAGCATTTT. Supplemented by reference TRBV5-8 and TRBJ1-5, the full variable domain reads EAGVTQSPTHLIKTRGQQATLRCSPISGHTSVYWYQQALGLGLQFLLWYDEGEERNRGNFPPRFSGRQFPNYSSELNVNALELEDSALYLCASSGTGGTNSNQPQHFGDGTRLSIL.

The chain recombines TRBV4-3 with TRBJ2-3; TRBD1 aligns across 9 bases. J lost 5 bases, V lost 4 bases, and 10 bases had no gene match. Germline lookup yields CDR1 LGHNA and CDR2 YSLEER. This CDR3 region has 16 residues. CDR3 coding DNA: TGCGCCAGCAGCCGTTCGCGGGACAGGGTTGTAGATACGCAGTATTTT. As protein: CASSRSRDRVVDTQYF.

This clone is a singleton in its sample. This chain links TRBV27 with TRBJ2-7; a possible D gene is TRBD2 (6 bases). This CDR3 contains 15 residues. Per the germline V gene, CDR1 is MNHEY and CDR2 is SMNVEV (reference sequence). V gave up 0 bases and J gave up 2 bases, with 11 bases separating them. As DNA, the CDR3 is TGTGCCAGCAGTTTATCGGGCGGGACCCCCTACGAGCAGTACTTC. This translates into CASSLSGGTPYEQYF.

This chain links TRBV5-1 with TRBJ2-7; 8 bases agree with TRBD2. Trimming removed 4 bases from V and 2 bases from J; junction bases left unmatched: 8. Germline CDR1 SGHRS, CDR2 YFSETQ. The CDR3 contains 15 residues. The CDR3 DNA is TGCGCCAGCAGCCCGCACGGCGGGGGGACCTACGAGCAGTACTTC. It codes for CASSPHGGGTYEQYF.

The chain is built from TRBV4-3 and TRBJ1-2; 10 nucleotides align to TRBD1. Germline CDR1 and CDR2: LGHNA and YSLEER. CDR3 length: 17 residues. The J segment lost 6 bases and the V segment lost 0 bases, leaving 10 bases of the junction unmatched. This chain's CDR3 is CASSQDQDYGTGDGYTF. CDR3 DNA sequence: TGCGCCAGCAGCCAAGATCAAGACTATGGGACAGGGGATGGCTACACCTTC.

The rearrangement links TRBV7-9 to TRBJ2-7; 14 nucleotides line up with TRBD2. The CDR3 is 18 residues long. Germline CDR1 reads SEHNR; CDR2 reads FQNEAQ (reference sequence). V dropped 3 bases and J dropped 4; count of bases not matched to a gene: 11. CDR3 protein: CASSFFLGLAGEKYEQYF. DNA for the CDR3: TGTGCCAGCAGCTTCTTCTTGGGACTAGCGGGAGAGAAGTACGAGCAGTACTTC.

The V and J genes are TRBV27 and TRBJ2-7; the match to TRBD2 covers 8 bases. CDR1 and CDR2 from the germline V gene are MNHEY and SMNVEV (reference sequence). There are 14 residues in the CDR3. The V segment lost 6 bases and the J segment 3 bases; nucleotides outside the gene matches: 7. CDR3 protein: CASSPGGEIYEQYF. The DNA for the CDR3 is TGTGCCAGCAGCCCGGGGGGGGAAATCTACGAGCAGTACTTC.

V gene TRBV4-2 combines with J gene TRBJ2-3, with 12 bases identical to TRBD2. V lost 1 base to trimming and J lost 2 bases; unmatched junction nucleotides: 1. Germline assignment: CDR1 LGHNA and CDR2 YNFKEQ. CDR3 size: 16 residues. The CDR3: CASSQGLAGDTDTQYF. The CDR3 DNA reads TGTGCCAGCAGCCAAGGACTAGCGGGAGACACAGATACGCAGTATTTT.

The genes are TRBV6-1 and TRBJ2-5; 9 nucleotides match TRBD1. V dropped 6 bases and J dropped 7; count of bases not matched to a gene: 9. The CDR3 totals 14 residues. Germline V CDR1 and CDR2: MNHNS, SASEGT. The CDR3 loop reads CASSGHRGQGTQYF. The CDR3 nucleotides read TGTGCCAGCAGCGGACACAGGGGGCAGGGGACCCAGTACTTC.

This clone has only one observation. CDR3 sequence reads: CASSLDSGNTGELFF. In DNA, the CDR3 is TGTGCCAGCAGTTTGGACAGTGGGAACACCGGGGAGCTGTTTTTT. V usage is TRBV27 and J usage is TRBJ2-2; perhaps TRBD1 as D (6 bases). The V gene's germline CDR1 is MNHEY and CDR2 SMNVEV (reference sequence). Trimming removed 3 bases from V and 1 base from J, with 9 bases in between. The CDR3 loop spans 15 amino acids.

J is TRBJ2-1 and V is TRBV19; 13 bases map to TRBD2. The CDR3 runs to 14 residues. Germline trimming cut 5 bases from V and 10 bases from J; bases unmatched to any gene: 5. Germline loops: CDR1 LNHDA, CDR2 SQIVND (reference sequence). In nucleotides, the CDR3 is TGTGCCAGTAGTTCGGGACTAGCGGGATGGGAGCAGTTCTTC. Translating it yields CASSSGLAGWEQFF.

The V and J genes are TRBV11-2 and TRBJ2-7; 7 bases fit TRBD1. With 1 base clipped from V and 1 base from J, the junction kept 7 bases outside the gene matches. The CDR3 consists of 16 residues. The germline V gene encodes CDR1 SGHAT and CDR2 FQNNGV. CDR3 residues: CASSLGQGSLSYEQYF. The CDR3 nucleotides read TGTGCCAGCAGCTTAGGACAGGGTTCTCTGTCCTACGAGCAGTACTTC.

The rearrangement links TRBV2 to TRBJ1-2, with TRBD1 identical over 7 bases. This CDR3 has 15 amino acids. V lost 2 bases to trimming and J lost 2 bases; unmatched junction nucleotides: 5. Germline V gene lookup returns CDR1 SNHLY and CDR2 FYNNEI. The CDR3 region has the DNA TGTGCCAGCAGTGAACCGCGGGACAGCAACTATGGCTACACCTTC. It is translated as CASSEPRDSNYGYTF.

This clone appeared once. The rearrangement links TRBV11-3 to TRBJ2-7; 10 nucleotides align to TRBD1. There are 15 residues in the CDR3. V lost 5 bases and J lost 5; bases outside the gene matches: 9. The V gene's germline CDR1 is SGHNT and CDR2 YENEEA. The CDR3 nucleotides read TGTGCCAGCAGCCCAGGACAGGGGGAGGTAGACGAGCAGTACTTC. It yields the protein CASSPGQGEVDEQYF. Looking up the rest from reference TRBV11-3 and TRBJ2-7 gives the full variable domain: EAGVVQSPRYKIIEKKQPVAFWCNPISGHNTLYWYLQNLGQGPELLIRYENEEAVDDSQLPKDRFSAERLKGVDSTLKIQPAELGDSAVYLCASSPGQGEVDEQYFGPGTRLTVT.